These 28 T cell receptor beta chains were all obtained from the same sample, sequenced in a study of CD8 T cells in Susac syndrome. After extraction with the RNeasy kit, about 0.45 to 1 ug of the RNA was reverse transcribed using random hexamers. TCRdb used MiXCR to reprocess the immunoSEQ multiplex PCR reads, holding one entry per CDR3 protein. The profile shows about 300,000 distinct CDR3 sequences, just over 90% of them singletons. The sequencing sample was made of CD4+ T cells from PBMCs. Source of these receptors: a human donor with multiple sclerosis.

CDR3 in amino acids: CASSLGVTENTEAFF. The CDR3 DNA follows: TGCGCCAGCAGCTTGGGGGTAACAGAAAACACTGAAGCTTTCTTT. V and J are TRBV5-1 and TRBJ1-1; no clear D. The CDR3 has 15 residues. From germline, CDR1 is SGHRS and CDR2 YFSETQ. V gave up 0 bases and J gave up 2 bases, with 11 bases separating them.

The V and J genes are TRBV5-4 and TRBJ1-2; TRBD1 matches at 7 bases. Germline V gene lookup returns CDR1 SGHNT and CDR2 YYREEE (reference sequence). This CDR3 is built from 16 residues. V lost 0 bases, J lost 6 bases, and 11 bases stayed unmatched. DNA for the CDR3: TGTGCCAGCAGCTTGGTTCCAGGGGGTTCTGGGGATGGCTACACCTTC. This encodes CASSLVPGGSGDGYTF.

J is TRBJ1-5 and V is TRBV6-1; D perhaps matches TRBD1 (5 bases). CDR1 and CDR2 from the germline V gene are MNHNS and SASEGT. The CDR3 consists of 15 residues. Trimming pared 7 bases from V and 4 bases from J, leaving 17 bases between. CDR3 nucleotide sequence: TGTGCCAGCATCCAATTCGGGAGGGGTAATCAGCCCCAGCATTTT. Its translation is CASIQFGRGNQPQHF.

The chain carries TRBV7-3 and TRBJ2-1, with 12 bases identical to TRBD2. Germline V gene sequence: CDR1 SGHTA, CDR2 FQGTGA. J gave up 7 bases and V 2 bases, and 12 bases lay outside the gene matches. This CDR3 region has 18 residues. The CDR3 loop is CASSLVLSSGGVNNEQFF. CDR3 coding DNA: TGTGCCAGCAGCTTAGTATTGTCTAGCGGGGGGGTAAATAATGAGCAGTTCTTC.

This rearrangement joins TRBV6-1 to TRBJ2-1; 7 bases are shared with TRBD2. This CDR3 spans 16 amino acids. Per germline, CDR1 MNHNS and CDR2 SASEGT. V was pared by 1 base and J by 5 bases, with 8 bases of the junction left unmatched. Here the CDR3 reads CASSEGGGWRHNEQFF. CDR3 sequence (DNA): TGTGCCAGCAGTGAAGGGGGAGGGTGGAGGCACAATGAGCAGTTCTTC.

The chain joins TRBV2 to TRBJ2-1; no firm D call. The ends were cut back, 5 bases at V and 7 bases at J, with 9 bases in the middle. There are 12 residues in the CDR3. Per the germline V gene, CDR1 is SNHLY and CDR2 is FYNNEI. The DNA for the CDR3 is TGTGCCAGCAGTTCCGACGGGAATGAGCAGTTCTTC. Translated, it gives CASSSDGNEQFF. The complete variable domain, with remaining parts taken from reference TRBV2 and TRBJ2-1, reads EPEVTQTPSHQVTQMGQEVILRCVPISNHLYFYWYRQILGQKVEFLVSFYNNEISEKSEIFDDQFSVERPDGSNFTLKIRSTKLEDSAMYFCASSSDGNEQFFGPGTRLTVL.

The CDR3 region has the DNA TGTGCCAGCACCCAATACGCAGGGAACTCCTACGAGCAGTACTTC. Residues: CASTQYAGNSYEQYF. The chain links TRBV7-2 to TRBJ2-7; TRBD1 is a possible D gene (5 bases). The CDR3 is 15 amino acids. V shed 7 bases and J shed 0 bases, with 16 bases lying between them. Germline V CDR1 and CDR2: SGHTA, FQGNSA.

This rearrangement joins TRBV19 to TRBJ1-5; D is unresolved. The germline V and J ends were trimmed by 3 bases and 1 base, with 7 bases remaining between them. The CDR3 spans 14 residues. CDR1 is LNHDA, CDR2 SQIVND, per germline (reference sequence). This chain's CDR3 is CASSIGRSNQPQHF. CDR3 bases: TGTGCCAGTAGTATTGGGCGGAGCAATCAGCCCCAGCATTTT.

This clonotype occurred once. V gene TRBV7-8 combines with J gene TRBJ2-7, with TRBD2 identical over 8 bases. The germline V gene encodes CDR1 SGHVS and CDR2 FQNEAQ. V lost 3 bases, J lost 3 bases, and 4 bases stayed unmatched. The CDR3 has 14 amino acids. The CDR3 loop is CASSLTGGNYEQYF. The CDR3 nucleotides read TGTGCCAGCAGCTTGACGGGAGGGAACTACGAGCAGTACTTC.

This chain uses TRBV10-3 with TRBJ1-5; no clear D. The germline V gene encodes CDR1 ENHRY and CDR2 SYGVKD. The V end was cut by 7 bases, the J end by 3 bases, with 10 bases between. The CDR3 runs to 13 residues. In nucleotides, the CDR3 is TGTGCCATCACCTCAGATCTCAATCAGCCCCAGCATTTT. It is translated as CAITSDLNQPQHF.

The J gene is TRBJ2-5, the V gene TRBV20-1; D gene uncertain. The germline CDR1 and CDR2 sequences are DFQATT and SNEGSKA (reference sequence). The CDR3 sequence is 11 residues long. V was clipped by 3 bases and J by 1 base, with 3 bases between them. The DNA for the CDR3 is TGCAGTGCTAGCGGCCAAGAGACCCAGTACTTC. Protein sequence: CSASGQETQYF.

The V and J genes are TRBV19 and TRBJ2-7; D is ambiguous. This CDR3 comprises 14 residues. V was pared by 5 bases and J by 6 bases, with 17 bases between. Germline V gene sequence: CDR1 LNHDA, CDR2 SQIVND (reference sequence). DNA for the CDR3: TGTGCCAGTAGTTCCGCCCGGAACTTCGTCGAGCAGTACTTC. Its protein is CASSSARNFVEQYF.

The chain links TRBV30 to TRBJ1-2, with D unresolved. Per the germline V gene, CDR1 is GTSNPN and CDR2 is SVGIG (reference sequence). CDR3 size: 14 residues. Trimming left V 3 bases short and J 6 bases short, with 17 bases between. This chain's CDR3 is CAWSPKGLGDGYTF. The CDR3 DNA reads as TGTGCCTGGAGCCCCAAGGGTTTGGGTGATGGCTACACCTTC.

This chain links TRBV5-1 with TRBJ1-2, with D possibly being TRBD1 (6 bases). The germline V gene has CDR1 SGHRS and CDR2 YFSETQ. This CDR3 has 17 residues. V dropped 3 bases and J dropped 4 bases, with 22 bases sitting between them. CDR3 loop: CASSSGGTHRAVYGYTF. The CDR3 nucleotides read TGCGCCAGCAGCTCTGGAGGGACCCACAGGGCCGTCTATGGCTACACCTTC.

V is TRBV27 and J is TRBJ2-7; 8 bases agree with TRBD2. The CDR3 covers 14 residues. The V gene end was trimmed by 6 bases and the J gene end by 5 bases; junction bases not matched to a gene: 9. Per germline, CDR1 MNHEY and CDR2 SMNVEV (reference sequence). For the CDR3, the DNA is TGTGCCAGCAGAGGGACTAGTATTAGTGACGAGCAGTACTTC. Translation: CASRGTSISDEQYF.

This rearrangement joins TRBV12-3 or TRBV12-4 to TRBJ2-3; D gene unclear. Trimming took off 2 bases at V and 3 bases at J, with 12 bases between the two ends. The CDR3 extends over 15 amino acids. CDR3 protein: CASSLSHSGTDTQYF. The CDR3, as DNA: TGTGCCAGCAGTTTATCTCACTCCGGGACAGATACGCAGTATTTT.

V and J are TRBV9 and TRBJ1-3; 9 positions agree with TRBD1. J was trimmed by 5 bases and V by 4 bases; bases with no gene match: 4. Per germline, CDR1 SGDLS and CDR2 YYNGEE. This CDR3 has 14 residues. The CDR3 coding sequence is TGTGCCAGCAGCTACACAGGGGGCCGAAACACCATATATTTT. Protein: CASSYTGGRNTIYF.

As DNA, the CDR3 is TGTGCCAGCAGACCGGGACCTCAACAAAGATATACGCAGTATTTT. It specifies CASRPGPQQRYTQYF. J is TRBJ2-3 and V is TRBV12-3 or TRBV12-4; D tentatively reads TRBD1 or TRBD2 (5 bases each). The CDR3 length is 15 residues. Trimming shortened V by 6 bases and J by 7 bases, and 20 bases separated the two germline ends.

This sequence joins TRBV25-1 and TRBJ1-1; 8 bases fit TRBD1. CDR1 MGHDK and CDR2 SYGVNS come from the germline V gene. The CDR3 runs 17 residues. The junction had 12 bases not matched to a gene; V was cut back by 1 base and J by 5 bases. CDR3 sequence reads: CASSELGVTGERTEAFF. The CDR3 DNA reads as TGTGCCAGCAGTGAATTGGGGGTGACAGGGGAACGAACTGAAGCTTTCTTT.

The chain uses TRBV6-2 or TRBV6-3 and TRBJ1-1; weak D call: TRBD1 (5 bases). CDR3 length: 12 amino acids. Germline-derived CDR1 and CDR2 are MNHEY and SVGEGT. V lost 2 bases to trimming and J lost 8 bases, with 9 bases between them. The CDR3 protein is CASSYGANEAFF. The CDR3, as DNA: TGTGCCAGCAGTTACGGGGCAAACGAAGCTTTCTTT.

The chain joins TRBV7-2 to TRBJ1-1; D is uncertain. Germline CDR1 reads SGHTA; CDR2 reads FQGNSA. CDR3 length: 14 amino acids. V lost 2 bases to trimming and J lost 1 base, with 8 bases between them. The CDR3 spells CASSLSSGNTEAFF. In nucleotides, the CDR3 is TGTGCCAGCAGCTTAAGTTCCGGGAACACTGAAGCTTTCTTT.

This clonotype appeared once. V is TRBV5-4 and J is TRBJ2-5, with D perhaps TRBD1 or TRBD2 (5 bases each). This CDR3 is built from 13 residues. Trimming cost V 4 bases and J 7 bases, with 14 bases left between them. The V gene's germline CDR1 is SGHNT and CDR2 YYREEE (reference sequence). The CDR3 is CASSPKTGGTQYF. The CDR3 bases are TGTGCCAGCAGCCCAAAGACTGGGGGGACCCAGTACTTC. The full variable domain, with the rest looked up from reference TRBV5-4 and TRBJ2-5, is ETGVTQSPTHLIKTRGQQVTLRCSSQSGHNTVSWYQQALGQGPQFIFQYYREEENGRGNFPPRFSGLQFPNYSSELNVNALELDDSALYLCASSPKTGGTQYFGPGTRLLVL.

The chain joins TRBV7-3 to TRBJ1-1, with D unclear. V was trimmed by 3 bases and J by 3 bases, leaving 14 bases between them. The length of the CDR3 is 15 residues. CDR1 and CDR2 from the germline V gene are SGHTA and FQGTGA. The CDR3 region is CASSLAPTADTEAFF. For the CDR3, the DNA is TGTGCCAGCAGCTTGGCCCCGACGGCGGACACTGAAGCTTTCTTT.

The chain recombines TRBV29-1 with TRBJ1-5; 9 bases map to TRBD1. Germline V lookup: CDR1 SQVTM, CDR2 ANQGSEA. The length of the CDR3 is 14 residues. Germline trimming cut 6 bases from V and 6 bases from J; bases unmatched to any gene: 9. CDR3 protein: CSVGTGSRGQPQHF. CDR3 in DNA: TGCAGCGTCGGGACAGGGTCCCGGGGTCAGCCCCAGCATTTT.

The chain couples TRBV5-6 to TRBJ2-1; the match to TRBD1 covers 11 bases. Germline V gives CDR1 SGHDT, CDR2 YYEEEE. The ends lost 0 bases at V and 7 bases at J; junction bases unmatched: 6. CDR3 length equals 16 residues. CDR3 amino acids: CASSLAGQGVWNEQFF. The CDR3 DNA reads as TGTGCCAGCAGCTTGGCGGGACAGGGGGTGTGGAATGAGCAGTTCTTC.

This chain links TRBV6-2 or TRBV6-3 with TRBJ2-7; 9 positions match TRBD1. The CDR3 is 17 amino acids. Trimming took 5 bases from V and 2 from J; bases not matched to a gene: 13. Germline V lookup: CDR1 MNHEY, CDR2 SVGEGT. CDR3 residues: CASSTPHRDRAPYEQYF. The CDR3 coding sequence is TGTGCCAGCAGTACCCCCCACCGGGACAGGGCCCCCTACGAGCAGTACTTC.

The genes are TRBV10-2 and TRBJ2-2; D call uncertain. V lost 7 bases to trimming and J lost 7 bases, with 10 bases between them. The CDR3 sequence is 12 residues long. The germline gives CDR1 WSHSY, CDR2 SAAADI. The DNA of the CDR3 is TGCGCCAGCACCGAATGGGGCGGGGAGCTGTTTTTT. Protein sequence: CASTEWGGELFF.

In DNA form, the CDR3 reads TGCGCCAGCAGCCAAGATCGCGGAAGGGCCCTAGCCAAAAACATTCAGTACTTC. Its protein product is CASSQDRGRALAKNIQYF. This sequence joins TRBV4-1 and TRBJ2-4; D gene uncertain. The CDR3 totals 18 residues. Germline V gene data show CDR1 as MGHRA and CDR2 as YSYEKL. V was clipped by 0 bases and J by 0 bases, with 15 bases between them.